These 2 T cell receptor beta chains share one sample of origin, sequenced in a study of cytomegalovirus exposure and HLA in healthy donors. It was with 60 Vbeta and 13 Jbeta primers that the PCR ran. Method: immunoSEQ multiplex PCR; TCRdb's copy keeps in-frame clones and lacks some. The sample contains approximately 240,000 clones, approximately 84% of which appear only once. Sequences were obtained from PBMCs. These TCRs come from a middle-aged woman in good health and CMV-seronegative.

V usage is TRBV2 and J usage is TRBJ1-2, with D possibly matching TRBD1 (6 bases). There are 13 residues in the CDR3. The germline gives CDR1 SNHLY, CDR2 FYNNEI. With 7 bases removed from V and 6 bases from J, the gap between germline ends came to 15 bases. This CDR3 is CASKLQGLDGYTF. The CDR3 bases are TGTGCCAGCAAATTACAGGGATTGGATGGCTACACCTTC.

V and J are TRBV2 and TRBJ1-6, with a possible D match to TRBD1 (6 bases). This CDR3 has 14 residues. The V and J ends lost 4 bases and 4 bases respectively, with 8 bases between them. Germline CDR1 reads SNHLY; CDR2 reads FYNNEI. CDR3 protein: CASSGTAYNSPLHF. Written as DNA, the CDR3 is TGTGCCAGCAGTGGGACAGCGTATAATTCACCCCTCCACTTT.